The following is a T cell receptor beta chain sequence with its context. The data derive from a study of cytomegalovirus exposure and HLA in healthy donors. The PCR was carried out with 60 Vbeta primers and 13 Jbeta primers. Profiled with immunoSEQ multiplex PCR; TCRdb holds only in-frame clones, not every one. The sample carries around 180,000 clones, over 60% recorded once. Germline V gene data show CDR1 as LNHDA and CDR2 as SQIVND (reference sequence). CDR3 length: 13 residues. Between the trimmed V and J ends, which lost 5 bases and 4 bases, there was a span of 8 bases. V and J are TRBV19 and TRBJ2-2; unclear D gene. This clonotype was obtained from a girl aged 5-17 years in good health and CMV-seronegative. The sequencing sample was made of PBMCs. CDR3 amino acids: CASSFWSTGELFF. Here the CDR3 DNA reads TGTGCCAGTAGTTTCTGGAGCACCGGGGAGCTGTTTTTT.